This T cell receptor (beta chain) was observed in a study of blood T cell repertoires in COVID-19. Measured with immunoSEQ multiplex PCR; TCRdb has only the in-frame clones, and not every one. The sample lists 200,000 to 250,000 clones; more than 80% were seen once. Losses at the gene ends were 6 bases for V and 0 bases for J; bases not matched to a gene: 6. Germline CDR1 reads SGHVS; CDR2 reads FQNEAQ. The CDR3 runs 15 residues. Sequencing was carried out using peripheral blood. The sequence came from a man aged 25-40 years with COVID-19, enrolled during active disease. This chain links TRBV7-8 with TRBJ2-3, with 7 bases lining up with TRBD1. The CDR3 region is CASRKEGASTDTQYF. The CDR3 nucleotides are TGTGCCAGCAGGAAAGAGGGGGCGAGCACAGATACGCAGTATTTT.